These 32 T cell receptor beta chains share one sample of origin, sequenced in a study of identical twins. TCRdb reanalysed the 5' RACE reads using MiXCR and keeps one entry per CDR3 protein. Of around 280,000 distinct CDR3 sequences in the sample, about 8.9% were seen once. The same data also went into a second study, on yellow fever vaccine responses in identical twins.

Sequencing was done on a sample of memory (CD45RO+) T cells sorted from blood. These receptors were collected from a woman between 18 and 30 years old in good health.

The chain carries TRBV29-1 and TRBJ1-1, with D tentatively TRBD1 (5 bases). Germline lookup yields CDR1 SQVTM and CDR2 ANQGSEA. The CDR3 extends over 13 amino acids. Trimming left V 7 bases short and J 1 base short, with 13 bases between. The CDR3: CSDGGLTNTEAFF. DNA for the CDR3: TGCAGCGATGGGGGACTGACGAACACTGAAGCTTTCTTT.

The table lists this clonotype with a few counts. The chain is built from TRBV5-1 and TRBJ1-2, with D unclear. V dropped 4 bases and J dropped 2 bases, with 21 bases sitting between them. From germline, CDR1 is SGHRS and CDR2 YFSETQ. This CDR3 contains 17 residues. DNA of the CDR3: TGCGCCAGCAGCCCGGAAGTAGCGGTCCGGAGAAACTATGGCTACACCTTC. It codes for CASSPEVAVRRNYGYTF.

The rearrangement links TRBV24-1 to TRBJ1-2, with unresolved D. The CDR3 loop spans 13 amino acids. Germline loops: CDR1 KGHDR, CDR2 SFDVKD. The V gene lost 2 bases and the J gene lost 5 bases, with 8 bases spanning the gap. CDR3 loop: CATSDSGDYGYTF. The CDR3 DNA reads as TGTGCCACCAGTGATTCTGGGGATTATGGCTACACCTTC.

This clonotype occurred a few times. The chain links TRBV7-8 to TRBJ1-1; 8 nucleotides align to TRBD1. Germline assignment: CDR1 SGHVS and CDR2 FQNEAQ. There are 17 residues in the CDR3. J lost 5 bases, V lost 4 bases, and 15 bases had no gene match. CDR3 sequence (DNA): TGTGCCAGCAGCTCCACAGCCCAGACAGGGGTGAGAACTGAAGCTTTCTTT. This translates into CASSSTAQTGVRTEAFF.

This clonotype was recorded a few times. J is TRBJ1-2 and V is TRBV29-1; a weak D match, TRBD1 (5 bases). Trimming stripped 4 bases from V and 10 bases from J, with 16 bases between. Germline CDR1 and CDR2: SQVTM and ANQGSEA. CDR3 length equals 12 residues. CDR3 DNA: TGCAGCGTTGTAAGGGGAGATACCGACTACACCTTC. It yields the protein CSVVRGDTDYTF.

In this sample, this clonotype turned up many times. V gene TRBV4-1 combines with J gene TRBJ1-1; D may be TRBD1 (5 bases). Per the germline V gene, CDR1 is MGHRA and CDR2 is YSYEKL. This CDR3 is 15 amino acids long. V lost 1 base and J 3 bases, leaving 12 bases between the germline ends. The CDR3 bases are TGCGCCAGCAGCCAAGGGGACGCGGTGGACACTGAAGCTTTCTTT. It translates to CASSQGDAVDTEAFF.

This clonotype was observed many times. Here the CDR3 reads CASRNLQGSYGYTF. DNA for the CDR3: TGCGCCAGCAGGAATTTACAGGGTAGCTATGGCTACACCTTC. J is TRBJ1-2 and V is TRBV5-1, with D maybe TRBD1 (6 bases). From germline, CDR1 is SGHRS and CDR2 YFSETQ. The CDR3 totals 14 residues. Trimming removed 5 bases at V and 4 bases at J, with 15 bases between.

The CDR3 DNA is TGCAGCGTATCCGGGACAGGGGGGACGACTAATGAAAAACTGTTTTTT. Protein: CSVSGTGGTTNEKLFF. This sequence joins TRBV29-1 and TRBJ1-4; TRBD1 matches at 11 bases. There are 16 residues in the CDR3. V trimming: 6 bases; J trimming: 2 bases; junction bases outside the gene matches: 8. Germline V lookup: CDR1 SQVTM, CDR2 ANQGSEA.

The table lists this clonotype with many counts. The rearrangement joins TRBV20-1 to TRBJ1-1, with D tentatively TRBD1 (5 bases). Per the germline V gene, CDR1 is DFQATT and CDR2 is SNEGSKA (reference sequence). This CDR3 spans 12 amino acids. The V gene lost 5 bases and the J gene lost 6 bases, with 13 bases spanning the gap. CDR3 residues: CSAPMGTPEAFF. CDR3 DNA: TGCAGTGCTCCCATGGGGACGCCTGAAGCTTTCTTT.

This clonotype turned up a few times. The CDR3 loop reads CASSPTENIQYF. In DNA form, the CDR3 reads TGTGCCAGCTCACCCACGGAGAACATTCAGTACTTC. The chain uses TRBV18 and TRBJ2-4, with D unresolved. CDR3 length: 12 amino acids. V was cut by 3 bases and J by 7 bases, with 7 bases left in between. Germline V CDR1 and CDR2: KGHSH, LQKENI.

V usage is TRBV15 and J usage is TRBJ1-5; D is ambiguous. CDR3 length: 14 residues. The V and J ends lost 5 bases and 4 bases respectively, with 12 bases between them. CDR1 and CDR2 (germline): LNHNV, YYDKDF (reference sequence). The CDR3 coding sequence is TGTGCCACCAGCTTAGATTTGGGAAATCAGCCCCAGCATTTT. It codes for CATSLDLGNQPQHF.

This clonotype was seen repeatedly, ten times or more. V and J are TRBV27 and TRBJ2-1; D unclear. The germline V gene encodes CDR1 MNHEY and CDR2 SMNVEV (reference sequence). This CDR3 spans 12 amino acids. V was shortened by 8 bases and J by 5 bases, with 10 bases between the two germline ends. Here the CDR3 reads CASASRDNEQFF. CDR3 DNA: TGTGCCAGCGCCAGCCGGGACAATGAGCAGTTCTTC.

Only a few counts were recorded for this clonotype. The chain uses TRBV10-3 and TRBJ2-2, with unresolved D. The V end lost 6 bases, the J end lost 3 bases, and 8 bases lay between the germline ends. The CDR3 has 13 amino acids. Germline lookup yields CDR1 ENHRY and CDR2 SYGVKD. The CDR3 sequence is CAISETDTGELFF. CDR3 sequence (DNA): TGTGCCATCAGCGAGACGGACACCGGGGAGCTGTTTTTT.

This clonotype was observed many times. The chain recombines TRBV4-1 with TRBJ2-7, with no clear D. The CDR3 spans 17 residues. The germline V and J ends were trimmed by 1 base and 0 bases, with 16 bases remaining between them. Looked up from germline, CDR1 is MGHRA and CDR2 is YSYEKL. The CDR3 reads CASSQGKGCDDSYEQYV. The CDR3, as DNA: TGCGCCAGCAGCCAAGGCAAGGGTTGCGATGACTCCTACGAGCAGTACGTC.

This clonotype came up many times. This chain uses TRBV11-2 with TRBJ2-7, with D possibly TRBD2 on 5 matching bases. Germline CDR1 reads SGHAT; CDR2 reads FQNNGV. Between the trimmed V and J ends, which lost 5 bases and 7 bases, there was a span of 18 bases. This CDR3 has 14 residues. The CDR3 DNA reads TGTGCCAGCAGCCTATCCTCTAGCCTGAGTGAGCAGTACGTC. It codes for CASSLSSSLSEQYV.

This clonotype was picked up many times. CDR3 in DNA: TGTGCCAGCAAGGGACTATGGTCAGATACGCAGTATTTT. This encodes CASKGLWSDTQYF. The chain employs TRBV12-3 or TRBV12-4 and TRBJ2-3, with 7 bases matching TRBD2. The CDR3 has 13 amino acids. The junction had 5 bases not matched to a gene; V was cut back by 7 bases and J by 4 bases.

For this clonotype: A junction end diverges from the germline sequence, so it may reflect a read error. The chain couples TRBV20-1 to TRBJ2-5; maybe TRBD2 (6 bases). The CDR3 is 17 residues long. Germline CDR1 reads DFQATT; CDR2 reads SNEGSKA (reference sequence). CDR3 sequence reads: CCASALPRGLGVETQYF. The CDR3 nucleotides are TGCTGTGCTAGTGCCCTGCCTCGGGGGTTGGGTGTAGAGACCCAGTACTTC.

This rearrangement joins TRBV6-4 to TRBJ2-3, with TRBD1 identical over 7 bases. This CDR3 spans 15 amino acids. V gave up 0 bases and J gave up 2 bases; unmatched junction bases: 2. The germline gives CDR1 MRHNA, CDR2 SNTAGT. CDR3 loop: CASSDSDRATDTQYF. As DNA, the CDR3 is TGTGCCAGCAGTGACTCTGACAGGGCCACAGATACGCAGTATTTT.

The CDR3: CASSWTSGSIPKQYF. The CDR3 bases are TGTGCCAGCAGCTGGACTAGCGGGAGTATCCCCAAGCAGTACTTC. This chain connects TRBV28 to TRBJ2-7; the match to TRBD2 covers 13 bases. V dropped 6 bases and J dropped 8; count of bases not matched to a gene: 10. CDR1 and CDR2 from the germline V gene are MDHEN and SYDVKM. The length of the CDR3 is 15 residues.

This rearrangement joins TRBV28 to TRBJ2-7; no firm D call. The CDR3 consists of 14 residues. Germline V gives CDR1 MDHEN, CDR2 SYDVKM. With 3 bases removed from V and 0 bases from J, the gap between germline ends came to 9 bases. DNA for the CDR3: TGTGCCAGCAGTTTGGTAGGAAACTCCTACGAGCAGTACGTC. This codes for CASSLVGNSYEQYV.

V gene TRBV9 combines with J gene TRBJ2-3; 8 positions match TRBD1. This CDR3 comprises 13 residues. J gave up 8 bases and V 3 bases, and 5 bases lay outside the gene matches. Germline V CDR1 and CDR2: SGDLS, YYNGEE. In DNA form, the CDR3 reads TGTGCCAGCAGCGACCCAGGGGGCCTTACGCAGTATTTT. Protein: CASSDPGGLTQYF.

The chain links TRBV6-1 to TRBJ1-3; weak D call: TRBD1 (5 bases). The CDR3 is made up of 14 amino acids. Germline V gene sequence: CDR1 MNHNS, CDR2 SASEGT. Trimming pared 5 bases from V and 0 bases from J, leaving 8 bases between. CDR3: CASSKQASGNTIYF. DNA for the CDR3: TGTGCCAGCAGTAAACAGGCCTCTGGAAACACCATATATTTT.

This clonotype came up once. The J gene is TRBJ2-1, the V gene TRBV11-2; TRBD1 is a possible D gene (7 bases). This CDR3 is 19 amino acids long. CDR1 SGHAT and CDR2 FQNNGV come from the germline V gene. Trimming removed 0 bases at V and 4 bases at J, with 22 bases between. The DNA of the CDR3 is TGTGCCAGCAGCTTAGATCGTTTGGGCGGGACAGTTTTATACAATGAGCAGTTCTTC. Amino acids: CASSLDRLGGTVLYNEQFF.

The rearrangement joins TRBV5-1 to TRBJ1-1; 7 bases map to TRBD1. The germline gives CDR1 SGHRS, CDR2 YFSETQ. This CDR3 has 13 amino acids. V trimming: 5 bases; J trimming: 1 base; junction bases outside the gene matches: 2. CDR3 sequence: CASRGQTNTEAFF. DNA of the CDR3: TGCGCCAGCAGGGGACAGACGAACACTGAAGCTTTCTTT.

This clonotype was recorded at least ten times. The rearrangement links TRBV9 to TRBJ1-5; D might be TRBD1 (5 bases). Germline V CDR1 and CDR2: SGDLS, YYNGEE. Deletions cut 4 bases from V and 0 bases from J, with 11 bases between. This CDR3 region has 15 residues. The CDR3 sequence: CASSSGQNSNQPQHF. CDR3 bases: TGTGCCAGCAGCTCAGGGCAGAATAGCAATCAGCCCCAGCATTTT. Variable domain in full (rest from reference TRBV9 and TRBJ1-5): DSGVTQTPKHLITATGQRVTLRCSPRSGDLSVYWYQQSLDQGLQFLIQYYNGEERAKGNILERFSAQQFPDLHSELNLSSLELGDSALYFCASSSGQNSNQPQHFGDGTRLSIL.

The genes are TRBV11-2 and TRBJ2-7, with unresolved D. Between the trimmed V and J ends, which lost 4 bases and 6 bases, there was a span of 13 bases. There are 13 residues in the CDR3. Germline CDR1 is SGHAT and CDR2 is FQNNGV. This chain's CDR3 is CASSSQTNSEQYV. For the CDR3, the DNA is TGTGCCAGCAGCTCCCAAACCAACAGCGAGCAGTACGTC.

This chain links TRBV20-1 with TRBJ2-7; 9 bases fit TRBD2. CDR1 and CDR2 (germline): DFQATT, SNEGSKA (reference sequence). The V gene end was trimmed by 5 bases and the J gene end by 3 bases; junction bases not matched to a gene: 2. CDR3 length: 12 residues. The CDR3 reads CSAGTSFYEQYF. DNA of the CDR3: TGCAGTGCTGGGACTAGCTTCTACGAGCAGTACTTC.

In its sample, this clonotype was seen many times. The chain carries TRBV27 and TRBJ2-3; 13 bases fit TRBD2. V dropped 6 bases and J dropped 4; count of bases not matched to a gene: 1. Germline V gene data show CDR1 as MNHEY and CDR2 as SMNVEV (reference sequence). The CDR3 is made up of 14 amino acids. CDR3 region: CASRLAGGPDTQYF. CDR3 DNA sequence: TGTGCCAGCAGACTAGCGGGGGGGCCAGATACGCAGTATTTT.

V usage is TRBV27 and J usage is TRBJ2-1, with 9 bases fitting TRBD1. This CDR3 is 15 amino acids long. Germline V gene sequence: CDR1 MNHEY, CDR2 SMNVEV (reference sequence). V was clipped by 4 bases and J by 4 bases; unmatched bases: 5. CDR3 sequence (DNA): TGTGCCAGCAGTTCACCGGGACAGGGATACAATGAGCAGTTCTTC. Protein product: CASSSPGQGYNEQFF.

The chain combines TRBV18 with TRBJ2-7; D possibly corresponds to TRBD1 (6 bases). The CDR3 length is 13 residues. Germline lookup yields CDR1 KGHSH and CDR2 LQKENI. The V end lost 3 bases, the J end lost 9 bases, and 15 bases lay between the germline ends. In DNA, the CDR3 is TGTGCCAGCTCACCTGGGTCAGAGGGGGTGCAGTACTTC. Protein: CASSPGSEGVQYF.

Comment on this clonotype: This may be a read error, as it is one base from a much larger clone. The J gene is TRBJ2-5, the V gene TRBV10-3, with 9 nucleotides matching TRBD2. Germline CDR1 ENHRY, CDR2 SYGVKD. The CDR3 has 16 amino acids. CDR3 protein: CANSAQSSGIQETQYF. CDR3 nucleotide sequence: TGTGCCAACAGTGCTCAGTCTAGCGGGATCCAAGAGACCCAGTACTTC.

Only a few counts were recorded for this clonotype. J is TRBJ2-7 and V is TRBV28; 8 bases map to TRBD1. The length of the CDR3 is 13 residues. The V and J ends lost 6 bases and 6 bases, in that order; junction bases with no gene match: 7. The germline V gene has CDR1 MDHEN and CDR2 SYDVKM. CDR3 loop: CASRDRQGPEQYV. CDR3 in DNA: TGTGCCAGCAGAGACCGACAGGGGCCCGAGCAGTACGTC.